The present entry profiles one T cell receptor beta chain with its context. Per germline, CDR1 MDHEN and CDR2 SYDVKM. The CDR3 covers 12 residues. V was trimmed by 6 bases and J by 5 bases, leaving 8 bases between them. These data originate in a study of Graves' ophthalmopathy and Graves' hyperthyroidism. The sequenced template was RNA, covering the TCR beta CDR3 region. Second-round multiplex PCR came after first-round RT-PCR with HTBI primers. TCRdb analysed the multiplex PCR reads with MiXCR anew, one entry per CDR3 protein. The sample lists over a million distinct CDR3 sequences, less than 45% occurring once.

The chain joins TRBV28 to TRBJ1-5; D not certain. Sequencing input: peripheral blood or thyroid tissue (not recorded which). The clonotype was recovered from an adult man with Graves' hyperthyroidism. CDR3: CASSTRYQPQHF. The DNA of the CDR3 is TGTGCCAGCAGCACAAGGTATCAGCCCCAGCATTTT.